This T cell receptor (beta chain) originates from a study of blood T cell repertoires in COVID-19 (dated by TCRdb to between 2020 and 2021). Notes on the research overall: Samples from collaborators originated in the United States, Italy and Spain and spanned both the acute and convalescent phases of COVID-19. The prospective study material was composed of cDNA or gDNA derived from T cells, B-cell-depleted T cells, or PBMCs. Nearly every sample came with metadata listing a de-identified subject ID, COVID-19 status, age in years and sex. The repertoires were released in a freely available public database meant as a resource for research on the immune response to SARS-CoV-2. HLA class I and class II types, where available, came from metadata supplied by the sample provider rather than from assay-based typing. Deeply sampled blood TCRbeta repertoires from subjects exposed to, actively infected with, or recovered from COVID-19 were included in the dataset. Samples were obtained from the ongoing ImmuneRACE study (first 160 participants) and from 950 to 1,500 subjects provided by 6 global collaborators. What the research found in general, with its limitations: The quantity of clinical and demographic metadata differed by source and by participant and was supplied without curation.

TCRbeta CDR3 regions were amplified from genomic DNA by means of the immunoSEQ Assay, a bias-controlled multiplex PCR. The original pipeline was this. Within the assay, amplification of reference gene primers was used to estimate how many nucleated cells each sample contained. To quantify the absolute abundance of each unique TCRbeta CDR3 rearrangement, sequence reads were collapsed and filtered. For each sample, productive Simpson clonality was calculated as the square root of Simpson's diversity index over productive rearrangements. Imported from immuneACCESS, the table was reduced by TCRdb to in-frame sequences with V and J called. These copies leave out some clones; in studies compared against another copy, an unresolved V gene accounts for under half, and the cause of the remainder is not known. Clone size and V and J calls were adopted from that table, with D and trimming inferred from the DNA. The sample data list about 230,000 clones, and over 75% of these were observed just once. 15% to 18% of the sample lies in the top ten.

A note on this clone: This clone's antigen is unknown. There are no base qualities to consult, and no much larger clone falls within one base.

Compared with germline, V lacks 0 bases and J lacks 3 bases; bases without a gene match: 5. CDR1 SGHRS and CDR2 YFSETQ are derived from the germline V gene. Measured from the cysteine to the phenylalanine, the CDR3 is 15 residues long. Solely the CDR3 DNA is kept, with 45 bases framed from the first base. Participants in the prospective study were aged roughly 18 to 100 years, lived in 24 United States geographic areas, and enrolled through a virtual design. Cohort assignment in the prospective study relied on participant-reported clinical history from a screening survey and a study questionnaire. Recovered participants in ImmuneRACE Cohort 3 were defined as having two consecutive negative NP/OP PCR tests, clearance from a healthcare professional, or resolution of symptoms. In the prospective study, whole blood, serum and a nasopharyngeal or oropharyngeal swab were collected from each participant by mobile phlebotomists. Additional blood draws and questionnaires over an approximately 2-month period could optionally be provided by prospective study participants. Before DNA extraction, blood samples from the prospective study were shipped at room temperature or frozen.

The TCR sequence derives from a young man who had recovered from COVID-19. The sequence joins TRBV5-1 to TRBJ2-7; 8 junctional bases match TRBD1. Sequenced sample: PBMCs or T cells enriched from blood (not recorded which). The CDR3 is CASSLGTGFLYEQYF. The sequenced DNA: TGCGCCAGCAGCTTGGGGACAGGGTTTCTCTACGAGCAGTACTTC.